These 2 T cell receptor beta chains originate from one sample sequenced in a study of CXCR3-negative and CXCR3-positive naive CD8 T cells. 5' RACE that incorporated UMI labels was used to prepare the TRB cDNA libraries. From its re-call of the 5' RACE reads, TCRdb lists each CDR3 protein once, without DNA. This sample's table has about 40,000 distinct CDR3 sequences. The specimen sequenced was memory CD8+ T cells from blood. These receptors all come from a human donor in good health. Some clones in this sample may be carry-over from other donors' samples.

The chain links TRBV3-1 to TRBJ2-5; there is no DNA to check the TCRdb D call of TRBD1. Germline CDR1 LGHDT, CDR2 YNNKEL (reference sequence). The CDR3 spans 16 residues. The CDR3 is CASSQVRGAYQETQYF.

CDR3 in amino acids: CASSVGENTEAFF. The chain uses TRBV9 and TRBJ1-1. The CDR3 has 13 residues. Germline V gives CDR1 SGDLS, CDR2 YYNGEE. Filled out from reference TRBV9 and TRBJ1-1, the complete variable domain reads DSGVTQTPKHLITATGQRVTLRCSPRSGDLSVYWYQQSLDQGLQFLIQYYNGEERAKGNILERFSAQQFPDLHSELNLSSLELGDSALYFCASSVGENTEAFFGQGTRLTVV.